Each of the 15 T cell receptor beta chains below was sequenced from the same sample in a study of blood T cell repertoires in COVID-19. Produced via immunoSEQ multiplex PCR; TCRdb's table is partial and in-frame only. The table records about 140,000 clones, around 79% of them present only once. Sequencing was performed on PBMCs or T cells enriched from blood (not recorded which). These receptors were taken from a woman in her 50s who had recovered from COVID-19.

This clone has just one count. V gene TRBV7-2 combines with J gene TRBJ1-2, with D maybe TRBD1 (6 bases). CDR1 SGHTA and CDR2 FQGNSA come from the germline V gene. CDR3 size: 13 residues. V dropped 5 bases and J dropped 4 bases, with 11 bases sitting between them. As DNA, the CDR3 is TGTGCCAGCAGCCAGGGGCAGGCCTATGGCTACACCTTC. Its protein product is CASSQGQAYGYTF.

The chain combines TRBV13 with TRBJ2-5, with a weak D call TRBD1 (5 bases). CDR1 and CDR2 (germline): PRHDT, FYEKMQ (reference sequence). V shed 1 base and J shed 2 bases, with 8 bases lying between them. This CDR3 contains 14 residues. The CDR3 here is CASSLEGLQETQYF. CDR3 in DNA: TGTGCCAGCAGCTTAGAGGGGTTACAAGAGACCCAGTACTTC.

This rearrangement joins TRBV5-6 to TRBJ1-4, with D possibly being TRBD1 (5 bases). Trimming removed 4 bases at V and 0 bases at J, with 22 bases between. CDR3 length equals 19 residues. The V gene's germline CDR1 is SGHDT and CDR2 YYEEEE. In DNA form, the CDR3 reads TGTGCCAGCAGCCCAGGGACTTTGTACGCCCAAGCAACTAATGAAAAACTGTTTTTT. Translation: CASSPGTLYAQATNEKLFF.

This chain connects TRBV7-9 to TRBJ1-1; the D is unclear. This CDR3 spans 14 amino acids. V lost 5 bases and J 3 bases, leaving 13 bases between the germline ends. Germline lookup yields CDR1 SEHNR and CDR2 FQNEAQ (reference sequence). The DNA for the CDR3 is TGTGCCAGCAGCCTCCTGGAGGTCGACACTGAAGCTTTCTTT. As protein: CASSLLEVDTEAFF.

The chain recombines TRBV9 with TRBJ2-7; 10 nucleotides match TRBD2. The trim removed 0 bases at V and 2 bases at J, leaving 5 bases unmatched. There are 16 residues in the CDR3. Per germline, CDR1 SGDLS and CDR2 YYNGEE. The CDR3 here is CASSVAASGSTYEQYF. Written as DNA, the CDR3 is TGTGCCAGCAGCGTAGCTGCTAGCGGGAGTACCTACGAGCAGTACTTC.

The chain has TRBV10-3 and TRBJ2-1; D not resolved. The germline CDR1 and CDR2 sequences are ENHRY and SYGVKD. CDR3 size: 15 residues. V was clipped by 2 bases and J by 0 bases, with 8 bases between them. The CDR3, as DNA: TGTGCCATCAGTGAGACTCCGCCCTCCTACAATGAGCAGTTCTTC. Protein: CAISETPPSYNEQFF.

The chain employs TRBV11-2 and TRBJ1-3, with D possibly matching TRBD1 (5 bases). The CDR3 runs 18 residues. Germline CDR1 SGHAT, CDR2 FQNNGV. The V and J ends lost 5 bases and 0 bases respectively, with 20 bases between them. DNA of the CDR3: TGTGCCAGCAGCCTCTTACCAGGGCCCCGGCTCTCTGGAAACACCATATATTTT. Protein product: CASSLLPGPRLSGNTIYF.

V gene TRBV6-5 combines with J gene TRBJ1-4, with TRBD1 matching over 9 bases. The V and J ends lost 5 bases and 5 bases, in that order; junction bases with no gene match: 6. Germline V CDR1 and CDR2: MNHEY, SVGAGI. The CDR3 covers 15 residues. The DNA for the CDR3 is TGTGCCAGCAGTCAGCCGGGACAGGGAAATGAAAAACTGTTTTTT. Its translation is CASSQPGQGNEKLFF.

The chain recombines TRBV24-1 with TRBJ1-5; D not certain. Per germline, CDR1 KGHDR and CDR2 SFDVKD. V lost 6 bases to trimming and J lost 4 bases, with 9 bases between them. There are 13 residues in the CDR3. The CDR3 region is CATSPYGNQPQHF. CDR3 nucleotide sequence: TGTGCCACCAGTCCTTACGGGAATCAGCCCCAGCATTTT.

The genes are TRBV11-2 and TRBJ2-1, with a weak D call TRBD1 (8 bases). CDR1 SGHAT and CDR2 FQNNGV come from the germline V gene. The CDR3 extends over 15 amino acids. The V end was cut by 5 bases, the J end by 5 bases, with 16 bases between. CDR3 loop: CASSRTGRGDNEQFF. The CDR3 bases are TGTGCCAGCAGCCGGACAGGGAGGGGAGACAATGAGCAGTTCTTC. Looking up the rest from reference TRBV11-2 and TRBJ2-1 gives the full variable domain: EAGVAQSPRYKIIEKRQSVAFWCNPISGHATLYWYQQILGQGPKLLIQFQNNGVVDDSQLPKDRFSAERLKGVDSTLKIQPAKLEDSAVYLCASSRTGRGDNEQFFGPGTRLTVL.

J is TRBJ2-1 and V is TRBV18, with D tentatively TRBD1 (5 bases). There are 14 residues in the CDR3. The ends were cut back, 1 base at V and 4 bases at J, with 8 bases in the middle. Germline V gives CDR1 KGHSH, CDR2 LQKENI. CDR3: CASSPQGQYNEQFF. CDR3 coding DNA: TGTGCCAGCTCACCACAGGGGCAATACAATGAGCAGTTCTTC.

This clone was recorded only once. This chain uses TRBV2 with TRBJ2-3; a possible D gene is TRBD2 (6 bases). Trimming removed 4 bases from V and 3 bases from J, with 20 bases in between. Germline CDR1 SNHLY, CDR2 FYNNEI. The CDR3 runs 17 residues. The CDR3 here is CASSASGVERETDTQYF. The CDR3 nucleotides read TGTGCCAGCAGTGCGTCGGGGGTCGAGCGCGAGACAGATACGCAGTATTTT.

The V call is TRBV27, the J call TRBJ1-5; no clear D gene. The CDR3 spans 13 residues. Trimming left V 8 bases short and J 5 bases short, with 13 bases between. CDR1 MNHEY and CDR2 SMNVEV come from the germline V gene (reference sequence). CDR3 in amino acids: CASVRGLDQPQHF. The CDR3 DNA reads as TGTGCCAGCGTTAGAGGGTTGGATCAGCCCCAGCATTTT.

V is TRBV7-9 and J is TRBJ1-2; TRBD1 might be the D (6 bases). Germline-derived CDR1 and CDR2 are SEHNR and FQNEAQ (reference sequence). This CDR3 is 14 amino acids long. Trimming took 5 bases from V and 1 from J, leaving 11 bases between them. Here the CDR3 reads CASSIMDSNYGYTF. In DNA, the CDR3 is TGTGCCAGCAGCATAATGGACAGTAACTATGGCTACACCTTC. Supplemented by reference TRBV7-9 and TRBJ1-2, the full variable domain reads DTGVSQNPRHKITKRGQNVTFRCDPISEHNRLYWYRQTLGQGPEFLTYFQNEAQLEKSRLLSDRFSAERPKGSFSTLEIQRTEQGDSAMYLCASSIMDSNYGYTFGSGTRLTVV.

CDR3 bases: TGTGCCGGCCAGGTAGGGGAAGGTTCACCCCTCCACTTT. This encodes CAGQVGEGSPLHF. V and J are TRBV30 and TRBJ1-6, with D possibly TRBD1 on 5 matching bases. The CDR3 is 13 residues long. The V end lost 8 bases, the J end lost 9 bases, and 17 bases lay between the germline ends. Germline values: CDR1 GTSNPN, CDR2 SVGIG (reference sequence).